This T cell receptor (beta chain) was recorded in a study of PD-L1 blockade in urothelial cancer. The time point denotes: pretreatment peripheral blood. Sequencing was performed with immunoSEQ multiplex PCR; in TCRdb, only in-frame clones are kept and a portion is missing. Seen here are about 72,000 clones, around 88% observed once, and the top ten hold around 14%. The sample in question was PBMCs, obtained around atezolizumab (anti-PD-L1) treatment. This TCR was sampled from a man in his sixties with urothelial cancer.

CDR3 region: CASSPRGISSGANVLTF. The CDR3 DNA follows: TGCGCCAGCAGCCCCAGGGGGATCAGCTCTGGGGCCAACGTCCTGACTTTC. This chain connects TRBV5-1 to TRBJ2-6; 7 bases match TRBD1. Germline lookup yields CDR1 SGHRS and CDR2 YFSETQ. The CDR3 has 17 residues. V dropped 4 bases and J dropped 0; count of bases not matched to a gene: 7.